This T cell receptor beta chain originates from a study of cytomegalovirus exposure and HLA in healthy donors. Study-level information: Around 180 million T cells yielded under 130 million unique TCR beta sequences in earlier analysis.

For this clone: Its antigen is unidentified.

Donors had nominal health at sampling but likely had unrecorded immune exposures. Study observations and caveats: Later analysis demonstrated an association between a missense DCLRE1C variant and TCR beta V- and J-gene trimming.

CDR3 length: 15 residues. CDR1 and CDR2 from the germline V gene are MDHEN and SYDVKM. V was pared by 6 bases and J by 3 bases, with 17 bases between. The primer mix had 60 Vbeta and 13 Jbeta primers. Here immunoSEQ multiplex PCR was the method, and the copy in TCRdb shows in-frame clones only, minus some. The table has about 77,000 clones, 78% seen once; the top ten hold about 3.5%. The chain is built from TRBV28 and TRBJ1-2; tentatively, D is TRBD1 (6 bases). This clonotype originated in a man aged 40-55 years in good health and CMV-seronegative. Input material: PBMCs. CDR3 region: CASRPTGLEDYGYTF. The CDR3 DNA reads TGTGCCAGCAGACCCACAGGGTTGGAGGACTATGGCTACACCTTC.